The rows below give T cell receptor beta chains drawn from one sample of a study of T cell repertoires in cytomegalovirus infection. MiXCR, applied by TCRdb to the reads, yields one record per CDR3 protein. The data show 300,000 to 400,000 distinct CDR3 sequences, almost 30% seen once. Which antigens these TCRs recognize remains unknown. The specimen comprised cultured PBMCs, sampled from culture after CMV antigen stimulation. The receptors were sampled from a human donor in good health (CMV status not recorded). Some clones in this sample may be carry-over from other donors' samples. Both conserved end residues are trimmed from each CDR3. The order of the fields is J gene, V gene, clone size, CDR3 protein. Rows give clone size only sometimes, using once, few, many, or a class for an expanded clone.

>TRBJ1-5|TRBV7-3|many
ASREQGAGFPQH
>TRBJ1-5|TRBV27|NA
ASANREDQPQH
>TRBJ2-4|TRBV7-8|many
ASSLGWGTGYGAKNIQY
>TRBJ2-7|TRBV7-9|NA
ASSLPRTGRPYEQY
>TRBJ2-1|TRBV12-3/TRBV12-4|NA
ASSLAGGKNEQF
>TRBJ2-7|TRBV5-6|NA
ASSLPGLYEQY
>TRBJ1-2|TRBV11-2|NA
ASSGEGYGYT
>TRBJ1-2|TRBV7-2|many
ASSSTSYGYT
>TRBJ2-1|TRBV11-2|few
ASSQMAGRDNEQF
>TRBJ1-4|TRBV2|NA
AGYRGGYEKLF
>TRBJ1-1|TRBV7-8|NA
ASSPRDRGLDTEAF
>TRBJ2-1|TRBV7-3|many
ASSFGINSYNEQF
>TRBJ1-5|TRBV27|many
ASSSKAWGSNQPQH
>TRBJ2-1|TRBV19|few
ASKVAGGYNEQF
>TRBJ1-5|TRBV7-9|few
ASSLGTDYSNQPQH
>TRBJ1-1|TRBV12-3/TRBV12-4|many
ASTSGWGVNTEAF
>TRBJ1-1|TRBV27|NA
ASSSPAALNTEAF
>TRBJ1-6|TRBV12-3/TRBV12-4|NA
ASSSQGLRRSPLH
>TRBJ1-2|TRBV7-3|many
ASSPTTGEGYT
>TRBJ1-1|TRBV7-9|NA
ALGRNTEAF
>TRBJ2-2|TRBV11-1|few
ASSSWTDRGGELF
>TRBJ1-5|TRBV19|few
ASSIVQGAYNQPQH
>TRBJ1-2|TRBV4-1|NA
ASSQPTRARGGYT
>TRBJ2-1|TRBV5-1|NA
ASSSRLAGGPEQF
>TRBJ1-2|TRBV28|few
ASSFGDSGYGYT
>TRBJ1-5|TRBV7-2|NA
ASSLEGPLSNKPQH
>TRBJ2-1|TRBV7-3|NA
ASSLGGRVSYNEQF
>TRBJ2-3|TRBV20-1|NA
SAEAGTALPSTDTQY
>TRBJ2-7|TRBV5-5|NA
ASSSNSGKRVYEQY
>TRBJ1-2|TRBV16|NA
ASGHTPNYGYT
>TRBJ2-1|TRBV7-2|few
ASSLGRGVDEQF
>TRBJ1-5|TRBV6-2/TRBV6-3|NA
ASSRGGYSNQPQH
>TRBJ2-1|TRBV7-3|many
ASSLPPGHEQF
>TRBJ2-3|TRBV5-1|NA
ASSLAGAGGHTDTQY